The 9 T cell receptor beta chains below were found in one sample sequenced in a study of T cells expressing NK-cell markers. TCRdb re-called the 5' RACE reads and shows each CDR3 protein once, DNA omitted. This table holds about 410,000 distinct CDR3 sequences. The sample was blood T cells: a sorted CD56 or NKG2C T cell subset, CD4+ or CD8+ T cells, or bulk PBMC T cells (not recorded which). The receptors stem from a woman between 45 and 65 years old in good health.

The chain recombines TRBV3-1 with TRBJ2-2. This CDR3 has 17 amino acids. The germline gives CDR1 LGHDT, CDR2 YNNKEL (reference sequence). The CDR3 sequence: CASSQSRTSWNTGELFF.

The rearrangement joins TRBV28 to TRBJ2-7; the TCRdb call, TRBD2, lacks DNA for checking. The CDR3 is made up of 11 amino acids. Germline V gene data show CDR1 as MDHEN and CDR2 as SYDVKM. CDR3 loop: CASIGPYEQYF. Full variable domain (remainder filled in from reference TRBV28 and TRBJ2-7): DVKVTQSSRYLVKRTGEKVFLECVQDMDHENMFWYRQDPGLGLRLIYFSYDVKMKEKGDIPEGYSVSREKKERFSLILESASTNQTSMYLCASIGPYEQYFGPGTRLTVT.

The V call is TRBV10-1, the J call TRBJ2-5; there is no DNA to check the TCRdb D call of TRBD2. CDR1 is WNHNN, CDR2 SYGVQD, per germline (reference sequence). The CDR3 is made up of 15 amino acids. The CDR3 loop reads CASRVPSAIQETQYF.

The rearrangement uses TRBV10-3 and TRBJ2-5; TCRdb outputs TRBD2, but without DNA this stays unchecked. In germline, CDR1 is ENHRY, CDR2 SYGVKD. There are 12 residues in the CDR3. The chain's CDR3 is CAISGTLETQYF.

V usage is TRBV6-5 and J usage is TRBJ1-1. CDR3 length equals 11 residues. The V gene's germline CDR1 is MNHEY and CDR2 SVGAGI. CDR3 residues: CASSYSGWTFF.

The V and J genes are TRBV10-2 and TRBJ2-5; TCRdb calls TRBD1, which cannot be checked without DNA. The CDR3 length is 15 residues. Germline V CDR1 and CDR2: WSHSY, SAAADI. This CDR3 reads CASSEFGQIKETQYF.

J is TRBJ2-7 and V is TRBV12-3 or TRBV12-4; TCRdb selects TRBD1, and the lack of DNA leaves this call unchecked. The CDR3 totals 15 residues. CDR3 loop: CASSLGQGLSDEQYF.

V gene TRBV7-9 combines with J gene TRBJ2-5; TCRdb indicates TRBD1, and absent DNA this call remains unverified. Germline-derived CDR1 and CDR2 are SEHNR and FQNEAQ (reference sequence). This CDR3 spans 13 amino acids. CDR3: CASRSPGEETQYF.

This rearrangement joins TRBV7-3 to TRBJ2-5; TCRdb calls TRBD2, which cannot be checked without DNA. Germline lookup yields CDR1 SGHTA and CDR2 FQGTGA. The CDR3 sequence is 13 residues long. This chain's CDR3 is CASSSTAGETQYF.